The present TCR beta chain was sequenced within a study of shared T cell receptors in the human thymus. To note about this clone: One end of the junction does not line up with germline, which may come from a read error.

Libraries were prepared by immunoSEQ multiplex PCR; TCRdb keeps only in-frame clonotypes and omits some of them. In the table there are more than 300,000 clones, approximately 95% of which are singletons. The CDR3 runs 15 residues. The germline V gene has CDR1 SSHAT and CDR2 FNYEAQ (reference sequence). The V gene is TRBV7-7, the J gene TRBJ2-2; TRBD2 matches 7 bases. The sequenced sample was thymocytes. This TCR derives from a human donor. The CDR3 here is CASSSLKGGNGELFF. Here the CDR3 DNA reads TGTGCTAGCAGCTCCCTTAAGGGAGGGAACGGGGAGCTGTTTTTT.